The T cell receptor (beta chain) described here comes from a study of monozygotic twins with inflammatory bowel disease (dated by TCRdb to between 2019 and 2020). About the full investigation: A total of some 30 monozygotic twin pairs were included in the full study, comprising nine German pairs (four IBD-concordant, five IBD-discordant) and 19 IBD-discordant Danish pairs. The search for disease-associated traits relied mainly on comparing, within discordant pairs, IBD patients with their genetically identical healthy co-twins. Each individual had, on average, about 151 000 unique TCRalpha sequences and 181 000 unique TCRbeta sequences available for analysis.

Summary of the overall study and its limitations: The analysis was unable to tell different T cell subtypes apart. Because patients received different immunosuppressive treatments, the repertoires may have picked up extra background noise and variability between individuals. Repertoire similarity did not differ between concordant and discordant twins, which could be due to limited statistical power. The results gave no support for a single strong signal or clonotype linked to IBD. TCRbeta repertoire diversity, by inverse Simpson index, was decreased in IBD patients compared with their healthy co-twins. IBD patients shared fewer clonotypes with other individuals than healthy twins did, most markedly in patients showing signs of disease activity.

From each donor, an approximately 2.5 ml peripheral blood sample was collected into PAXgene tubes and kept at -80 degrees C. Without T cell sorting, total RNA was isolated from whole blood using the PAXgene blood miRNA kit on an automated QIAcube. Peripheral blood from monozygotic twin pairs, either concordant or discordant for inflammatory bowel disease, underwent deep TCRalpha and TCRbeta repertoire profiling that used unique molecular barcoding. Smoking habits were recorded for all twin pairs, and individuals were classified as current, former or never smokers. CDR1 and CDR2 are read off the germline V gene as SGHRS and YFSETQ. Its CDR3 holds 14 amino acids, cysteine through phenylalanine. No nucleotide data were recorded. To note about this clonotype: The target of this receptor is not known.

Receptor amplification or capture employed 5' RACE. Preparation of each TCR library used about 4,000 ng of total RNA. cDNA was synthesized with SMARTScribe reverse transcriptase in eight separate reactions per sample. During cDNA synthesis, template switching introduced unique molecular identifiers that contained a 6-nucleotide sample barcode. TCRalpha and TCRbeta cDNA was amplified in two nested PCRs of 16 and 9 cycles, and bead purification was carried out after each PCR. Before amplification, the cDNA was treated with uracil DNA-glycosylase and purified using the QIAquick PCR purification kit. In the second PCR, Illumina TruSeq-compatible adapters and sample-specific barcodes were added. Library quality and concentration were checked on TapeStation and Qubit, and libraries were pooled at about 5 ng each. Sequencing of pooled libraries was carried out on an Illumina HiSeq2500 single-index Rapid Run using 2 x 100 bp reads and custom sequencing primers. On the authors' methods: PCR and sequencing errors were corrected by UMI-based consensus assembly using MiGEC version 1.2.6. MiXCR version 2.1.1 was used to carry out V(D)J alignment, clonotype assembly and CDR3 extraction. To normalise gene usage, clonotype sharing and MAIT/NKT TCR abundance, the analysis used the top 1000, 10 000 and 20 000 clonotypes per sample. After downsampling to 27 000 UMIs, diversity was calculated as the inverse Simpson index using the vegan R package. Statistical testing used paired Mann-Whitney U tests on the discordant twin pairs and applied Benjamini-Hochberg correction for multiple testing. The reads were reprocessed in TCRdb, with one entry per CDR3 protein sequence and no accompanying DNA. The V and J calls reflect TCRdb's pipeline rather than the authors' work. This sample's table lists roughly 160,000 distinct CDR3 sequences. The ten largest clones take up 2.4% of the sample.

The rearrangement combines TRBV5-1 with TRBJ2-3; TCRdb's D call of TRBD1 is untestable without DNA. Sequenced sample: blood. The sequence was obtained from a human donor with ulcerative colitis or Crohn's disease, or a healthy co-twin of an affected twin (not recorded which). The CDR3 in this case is CASSLQGGEDTQYF.